These T cell receptor beta chains were read from a single sample in a study of CD8+CD57+ T cells in acquired aplastic anemia. TCRdb passed the reads through MiXCR, listing each CDR3 protein once. The sample includes about 180,000 distinct CDR3 sequences, 48% seen only once; the top ten take approximately 12%. Sample: sorted CD4+, CD8+, or CD8+CD57+ T cells (not recorded which) from PBMCs. Receptors were obtained from a human donor with aplastic anemia. The CDR3 runs from the conserved cysteine through the conserved F or W. D genes are given only for firm matches. Clone size, where shown, is once, few, many, or a class for clones that have expanded.

d_call	clone_size	v_call	j_call	cdr3_aa	cdr3_nt
-	-	TRBV10-3	TRBJ2-1	CAIMGGKSYNEQFF	TGTGCCATCATGGGAGGCAAATCCTACAATGAGCAGTTCTTC
-	-	TRBV10-3	TRBJ2-7	CAISVQGGYEQYF	TGTGCCATCAGTGTCCAGGGGGGCTACGAGCAGTACTTC
TRBD2	-	TRBV10-2	TRBJ2-1	CASSEWGLTRGLEQFF	TGCGCCAGCAGTGAGTGGGGACTAACGAGAGGGCTGGAGCAGTTCTTC
-	-	TRBV29-1	TRBJ1-1	CSVPDGNTEAFF	TGCAGCGTTCCGGACGGGAACACTGAAGCTTTCTTT
-	-	TRBV19	TRBJ2-5	CASRGLGETQYF	TGTGCCAGTAGGGGATTAGGGGAGACCCAGTACTTC
-	-	TRBV20-1	TRBJ2-5	CSASYYSKETQYF	TGCAGTGCTAGTTATTATTCGAAAGAGACCCAGTACTTC
TRBD1	many	TRBV5-1	TRBJ1-3	CASSLTGEAANTIYF	TGCGCCAGCAGCCTCACAGGGGAAGCCGCAAACACCATATATTTT
TRBD1	few	TRBV10-3	TRBJ2-1	CALRTGDDNEQFF	TGTGCCTTGAGGACAGGGGACGACAATGAGCAGTTCTTC
-	many	TRBV29-1	TRBJ2-7	CSVASEAQYF	TGCAGCGTTGCCAGCGAGGCGCAGTACTTC
-	once	TRBV20-1	TRBJ2-3	CSARVGLAPDTQYF	TGCAGTGCTAGAGTAGGCTTGGCCCCAGATACGCAGTATTTT
-	few	TRBV5-6	TRBJ1-3	CASSLGPFSGNTIYF	TGTGCCAGCAGCTTGGGACCCTTCTCTGGAAACACCATATATTTT
TRBD1	-	TRBV7-9	TRBJ1-2	CASSLGTDHGYTF	TGTGCCAGCAGCCTTGGGACAGATCATGGCTACACCTTC